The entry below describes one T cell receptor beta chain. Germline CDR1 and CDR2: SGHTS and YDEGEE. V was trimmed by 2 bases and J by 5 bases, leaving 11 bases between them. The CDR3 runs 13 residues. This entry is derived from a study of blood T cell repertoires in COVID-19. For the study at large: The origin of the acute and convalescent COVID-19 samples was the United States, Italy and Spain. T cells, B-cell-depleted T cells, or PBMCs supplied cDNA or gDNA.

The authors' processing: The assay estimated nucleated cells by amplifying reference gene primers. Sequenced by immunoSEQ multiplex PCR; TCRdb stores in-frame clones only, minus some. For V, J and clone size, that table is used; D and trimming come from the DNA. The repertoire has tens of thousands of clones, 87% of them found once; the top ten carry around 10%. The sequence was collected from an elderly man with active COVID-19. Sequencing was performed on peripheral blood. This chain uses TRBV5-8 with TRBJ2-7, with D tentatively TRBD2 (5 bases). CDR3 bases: TGTGCCAGCAGCTTTAGGACTTTCCACGAGCAGTACTTC. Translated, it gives CASSFRTFHEQYF.